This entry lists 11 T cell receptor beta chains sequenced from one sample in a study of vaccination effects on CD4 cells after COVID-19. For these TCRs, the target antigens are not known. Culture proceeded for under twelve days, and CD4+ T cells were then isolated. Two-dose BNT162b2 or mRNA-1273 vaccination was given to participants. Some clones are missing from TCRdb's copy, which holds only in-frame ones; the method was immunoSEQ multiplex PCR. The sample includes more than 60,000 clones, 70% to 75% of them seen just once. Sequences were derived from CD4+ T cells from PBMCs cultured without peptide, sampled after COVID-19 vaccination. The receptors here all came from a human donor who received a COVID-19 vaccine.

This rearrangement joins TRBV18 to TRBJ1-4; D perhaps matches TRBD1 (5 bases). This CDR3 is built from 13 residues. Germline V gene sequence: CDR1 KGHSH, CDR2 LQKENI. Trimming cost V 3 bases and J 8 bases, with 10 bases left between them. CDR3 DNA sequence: TGTGCCAGCTCACCGGGGACGCAAGAAAAACTGTTTTTT. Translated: CASSPGTQEKLFF.

Here the CDR3 DNA reads TGTGCCAGCAGCTTAATCGCTGACAATCAGCCCCAGCATTTT. Translating it yields CASSLIADNQPQHF. V gene TRBV7-2 combines with J gene TRBJ1-5; no firm D call. The germline CDR1 and CDR2 sequences are SGHTA and FQGNSA. The CDR3 covers 14 residues. The V gene lost 2 bases and the J gene lost 3 bases, with 8 bases spanning the gap.

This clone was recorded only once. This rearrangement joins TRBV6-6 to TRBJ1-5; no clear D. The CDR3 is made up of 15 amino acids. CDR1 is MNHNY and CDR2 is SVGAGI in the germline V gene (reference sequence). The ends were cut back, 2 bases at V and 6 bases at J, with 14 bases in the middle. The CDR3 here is CASSYRTSSGQPQHF. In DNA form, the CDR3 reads TGTGCCAGCAGTTACCGTACTTCTTCGGGTCAGCCCCAGCATTTT.

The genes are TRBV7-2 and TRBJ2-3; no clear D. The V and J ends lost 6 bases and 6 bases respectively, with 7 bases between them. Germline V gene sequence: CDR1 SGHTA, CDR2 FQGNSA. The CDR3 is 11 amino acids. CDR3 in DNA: TGTGCCAGCAGGTCGAGGGATACGCAGTATTTT. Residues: CASRSRDTQYF.

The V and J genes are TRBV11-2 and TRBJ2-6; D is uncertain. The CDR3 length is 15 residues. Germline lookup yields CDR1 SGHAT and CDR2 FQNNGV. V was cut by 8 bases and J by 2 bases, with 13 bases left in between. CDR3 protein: CASGKSQPGANVLTF. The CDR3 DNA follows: TGTGCCAGCGGCAAGTCTCAGCCTGGGGCCAACGTCCTGACTTTC. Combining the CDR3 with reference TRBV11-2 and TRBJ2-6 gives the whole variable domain EAGVAQSPRYKIIEKRQSVAFWCNPISGHATLYWYQQILGQGPKLLIQFQNNGVVDDSQLPKDRFSAERLKGVDSTLKIQPAKLEDSAVYLCASGKSQPGANVLTFGAGSRLTVL.

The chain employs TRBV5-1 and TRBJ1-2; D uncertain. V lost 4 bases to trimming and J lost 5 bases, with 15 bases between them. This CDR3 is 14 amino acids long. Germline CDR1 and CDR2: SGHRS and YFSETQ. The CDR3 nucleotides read TGCGCCAGCAGCGCCGACGGCCCTGGGTATGGCTACACCTTC. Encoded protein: CASSADGPGYGYTF.

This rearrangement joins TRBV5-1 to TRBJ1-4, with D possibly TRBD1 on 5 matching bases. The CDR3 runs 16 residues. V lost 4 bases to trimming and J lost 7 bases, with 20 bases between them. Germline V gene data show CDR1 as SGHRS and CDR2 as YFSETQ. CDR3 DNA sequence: TGCGCCAGCAGCCCAGGGACGCCTGAGGGGAGTGAAAAACTGTTTTTT. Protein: CASSPGTPEGSEKLFF.

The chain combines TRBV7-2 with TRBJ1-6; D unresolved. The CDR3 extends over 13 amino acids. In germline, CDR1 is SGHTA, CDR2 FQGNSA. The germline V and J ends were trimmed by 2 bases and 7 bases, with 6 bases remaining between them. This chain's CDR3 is CASSLKENSPLHF. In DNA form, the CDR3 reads TGTGCCAGCAGCTTAAAGGAAAATTCACCCCTCCACTTT.

The CDR3 nucleotides are TGTGCCAGCAGTGAAGCCGGGACTAACAATGAGCAGTTCTTC. It encodes CASSEAGTNNEQFF. The chain links TRBV25-1 to TRBJ2-1; TRBD2 matches 7 bases. Germline CDR1 is MGHDK and CDR2 is SYGVNS. There are 14 residues in the CDR3. The trim removed 2 bases at V and 5 bases at J, leaving 3 bases unmatched.

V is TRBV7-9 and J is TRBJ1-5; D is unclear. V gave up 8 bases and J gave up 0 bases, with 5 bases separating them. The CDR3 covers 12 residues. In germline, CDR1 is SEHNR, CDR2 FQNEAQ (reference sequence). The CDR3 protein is CASAVSNQPQHF. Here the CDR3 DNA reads TGTGCCAGCGCCGTTAGCAATCAGCCCCAGCATTTT.

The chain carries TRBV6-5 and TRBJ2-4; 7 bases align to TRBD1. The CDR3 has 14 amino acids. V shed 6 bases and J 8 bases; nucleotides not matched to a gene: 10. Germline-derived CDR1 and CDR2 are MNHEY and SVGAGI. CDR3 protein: CASSYDRVRDIQYF. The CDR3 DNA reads TGTGCCAGCAGCTACGACAGGGTTAGGGACATTCAGTACTTC.